These 15 T cell receptor beta chains share one sample of origin, sequenced in a study of PD-L1 blockade in urothelial cancer. This table comes from immunoSEQ multiplex PCR, and its TCRdb copy is limited to in-frame clones, with some not included. The sample contains about 45,000 clones, approximately 78% of which appear only once. Time point defined: peripheral blood 6 weeks after treatment start. Sequencing was performed on PBMCs, taken around atezolizumab (anti-PD-L1) treatment. The receptors were gathered from a man between 60 and 75 years old with urothelial cancer.

This chain uses TRBV9 with TRBJ2-7, with TRBD1 matching 7 bases. In germline, CDR1 is SGDLS, CDR2 YYNGEE. The CDR3 covers 16 residues. The ends lost 4 bases at V and 3 bases at J; junction bases unmatched: 13. The chain's CDR3 is CASSPRTGTEHYEQYF. In nucleotides, the CDR3 is TGTGCCAGCAGCCCGCGAACCGGGACAGAGCACTACGAGCAGTACTTC.

The CDR3 DNA is TGTGCCACCGTCCCGGGACAGGGAATGAACACTGAAGCTTTCTTT. It specifies CATVPGQGMNTEAFF. The chain carries TRBV15 and TRBJ1-1; 9 positions agree with TRBD1. CDR1 is LNHNV, CDR2 YYDKDF, per germline (reference sequence). The CDR3 is 15 amino acids. The V and J ends lost 8 bases and 0 bases, in that order; junction bases with no gene match: 7.

The J gene is TRBJ2-7, the V gene TRBV19, with 8 bases identical to TRBD1. With 5 bases clipped from V and 0 bases from J, the junction kept 9 bases outside the gene matches. The CDR3 is 16 residues long. Germline CDR1 and CDR2: LNHDA and SQIVND (reference sequence). CDR3: CASSARDRGLSYEQYF. The CDR3 region has the DNA TGTGCCAGTAGTGCCAGAGACAGGGGCCTCTCCTACGAGCAGTACTTC.

The rearrangement joins TRBV27 to TRBJ2-3; D gene ambiguous. Germline loops: CDR1 MNHEY, CDR2 SMNVEV (reference sequence). Trimming removed 6 bases from V and 2 bases from J, with 12 bases in between. The CDR3 length is 14 residues. CDR3 sequence reads: CASRQRLHTDTQYF. CDR3 DNA: TGTGCCAGCAGACAGAGATTACACACAGATACGCAGTATTTT.

On this clone: A junction end diverges from the germline sequence, so it may reflect a read error. The chain employs TRBV7-7 and TRBJ2-5, with 9 bases matching TRBD2. The CDR3 runs to 16 residues. Germline CDR1 SSHAT, CDR2 FNYEAQ (reference sequence). CDR3 sequence: CASSFGAGGGSETQYF. CDR3 DNA sequence: TGTGCTAGCAGCTTCGGGGCGGGAGGGGGTTCGGAGACCCAGTACTTC.

This clone showed up just once. The chain carries TRBV14 and TRBJ1-3; D perhaps matches TRBD1 (5 bases). The ends were cut back, 4 bases at V and 7 bases at J, with 11 bases in the middle. This CDR3 contains 13 residues. Germline CDR1 SGHDN, CDR2 FVKESK. This chain's CDR3 is CASSRDFRNTIYF. Written as DNA, the CDR3 is TGTGCCAGCAGCCGGGACTTCCGGAACACCATATATTTT.

The rearrangement uses TRBV11-3 and TRBJ2-1; D is ambiguous. CDR3 length equals 15 residues. Germline loops: CDR1 SGHNT, CDR2 YENEEA. The ends were cut back, 0 bases at V and 1 base at J, with 7 bases in the middle. CDR3 loop: CASSLDQQSYNEQFF. CDR3 in DNA: TGTGCCAGCAGCTTAGATCAACAGTCCTACAATGAGCAGTTCTTC.

The chain has TRBV7-6 and TRBJ2-3, with TRBD2 as a possible D gene (6 bases). The CDR3 is 14 amino acids. V was pared by 3 bases and J by 1 base, with 8 bases between. Per the germline V gene, CDR1 is SGHVS and CDR2 is FNYEAQ. CDR3 sequence: CASSFGGGTDTQYF. Written as DNA, the CDR3 is TGTGCCAGCAGCTTTGGCGGGGGCACAGATACGCAGTATTTT.

The chain uses TRBV28 and TRBJ2-1; 11 bases map to TRBD2. Trimming cost V 7 bases and J 9 bases; bases outside gene matches: 14. The CDR3 spans 16 residues. Looked up from germline, CDR1 is MDHEN and CDR2 is SYDVKM. The CDR3 bases are TGTGCCAGCATCCCGCCTGGGACTAGCGGAGGGGGTGAGCAGTTCTTC. It encodes CASIPPGTSGGGEQFF.

The chain has TRBV5-1 and TRBJ2-1; TRBD2 agrees at 9 bases. Germline lookup yields CDR1 SGHRS and CDR2 YFSETQ. The CDR3 contains 14 residues. The V and J ends lost 6 bases and 5 bases, in that order; junction bases with no gene match: 6. The CDR3 sequence: CASTRGGPDNEQFF. CDR3 nucleotides: TGCGCCAGCACGCGGGGGGGCCCAGACAATGAGCAGTTCTTC.

V gene TRBV5-8 combines with J gene TRBJ2-3; 9 positions match TRBD2. J was trimmed by 0 bases and V by 1 base; bases with no gene match: 0. CDR3 length: 15 amino acids. From germline, CDR1 is SGHTS and CDR2 YDEGEE. This chain's CDR3 is CASSLSGGSTDTQYF. DNA of the CDR3: TGTGCCAGCAGCTTGAGCGGGGGGAGCACAGATACGCAGTATTTT.

This clone came up once. The chain employs TRBV10-3 and TRBJ2-3, with a weak D call TRBD1 (5 bases). The V end lost 4 bases, the J end lost 0 bases, and 11 bases lay between the germline ends. The CDR3 extends over 15 amino acids. Germline V gene lookup returns CDR1 ENHRY and CDR2 SYGVKD. As DNA, the CDR3 is TGTGCCATCAGTGCCAGGGCAATAAGCACAGATACGCAGTATTTT. Protein: CAISARAISTDTQYF.

This clone was seen once. This chain links TRBV2 with TRBJ2-7; TRBD1 aligns across 8 bases. V dropped 9 bases and J dropped 2; count of bases not matched to a gene: 3. CDR1 is SNHLY, CDR2 FYNNEI, per germline. The CDR3 covers 12 residues. CDR3 in amino acids: CASQTGAYEQYF. Here the CDR3 DNA reads TGTGCCAGTCAGACAGGGGCCTACGAGCAGTACTTC.

V usage is TRBV19 and J usage is TRBJ1-1; a possible D gene is TRBD1 (6 bases). Germline CDR1 and CDR2: LNHDA and SQIVND (reference sequence). Trimming shortened V by 5 bases and J by 0 bases, and 13 bases separated the two germline ends. The CDR3 has 15 residues. Here the CDR3 DNA reads TGTGCCAGTAGTCAGACAGGAGTAATGAACACTGAAGCTTTCTTT. Protein sequence: CASSQTGVMNTEAFF.

The gene calls are TRBV27 and TRBJ2-2; D might be TRBD1 (5 bases). Germline V gene sequence: CDR1 MNHEY, CDR2 SMNVEV (reference sequence). With 0 bases removed from V and 1 base from J, the gap between germline ends came to 6 bases. CDR3 length equals 15 residues. CDR3 nucleotide sequence: TGTGCCAGCAGTTTATCGCAGGGGAACACCGGGGAGCTGTTTTTT. It encodes CASSLSQGNTGELFF.